What follows are 26 T cell receptor beta chains derived from one specimen sequenced in a study of blood T cell repertoires in COVID-19. TCRdb's copy holds only in-frame clones and misses some; the assay was immunoSEQ multiplex PCR. The table shows some 100,000 clones, with around 87% occurring only once. What was sequenced was peripheral blood. The receptors were gathered from a woman under 40 with acute or convalescent COVID-19.

The chain joins TRBV7-3 to TRBJ1-1; no definite D call. CDR1 SGHTA and CDR2 FQGTGA come from the germline V gene. The CDR3 is 13 amino acids. Trimming removed 1 base from V and 1 base from J, with 4 bases in between. In DNA, the CDR3 is TGTGCCAGCAGCTTAAGCAGGAACACTGAAGCTTTCTTT. The encoded protein is CASSLSRNTEAFF.

The V gene is TRBV28, the J gene TRBJ1-4, with D possibly being TRBD1 (5 bases). In germline, CDR1 is MDHEN, CDR2 SYDVKM. Trimming shortened V by 5 bases and J by 5 bases, and 21 bases separated the two germline ends. The CDR3 consists of 17 residues. CDR3 loop: CASSPRGVFGANEKLFF. The CDR3 DNA reads as TGTGCCAGCAGTCCAAGGGGTGTGTTTGGGGCCAATGAAAAACTGTTTTTT.

The rearrangement uses TRBV28 and TRBJ2-7; D unclear. This CDR3 has 14 residues. Per germline, CDR1 MDHEN and CDR2 SYDVKM. V was trimmed by 3 bases and J by 2 bases, leaving 11 bases between them. The CDR3 coding sequence is TGTGCCAGCAGTTTCGACCGGGTGACCTACGAGCAGTACTTC. It encodes CASSFDRVTYEQYF.

The chain has TRBV5-1 and TRBJ2-3; perhaps TRBD1 as D (6 bases). CDR3 size: 16 residues. Germline V gene lookup returns CDR1 SGHRS and CDR2 YFSETQ. V was pared by 3 bases and J by 1 base, with 15 bases between. The CDR3 here is CASSSTGWGGTDTQYF. The CDR3 DNA is TGCGCCAGCAGCTCAACAGGGTGGGGTGGCACAGATACGCAGTATTTT.

This sequence joins TRBV2 and TRBJ2-2; tentative D call: TRBD2 (5 bases). V lost 3 bases, J lost 6 bases, and 8 bases lay in between. The CDR3 is 13 amino acids. From germline, CDR1 is SNHLY and CDR2 FYNNEI. CDR3 loop: CASSDGRPGELFF. The DNA for the CDR3 is TGTGCCAGCAGTGATGGGAGACCCGGGGAGCTGTTTTTT.

The chain links TRBV3-1 (or the pseudogene TRBV3-2) to TRBJ1-1, with D tentatively TRBD1 (6 bases). Germline CDR1 is LGHDT and CDR2 is YNNKEL (reference sequence). V was pared by 3 bases and J by 8 bases, with 7 bases between. The length of the CDR3 is 11 residues. CDR3 DNA sequence: TGTGCCAGCAGCCACGGGACAGAAGCTTTCTTT. Protein: CASSHGTEAFF.

The rearrangement joins TRBV7-8 to TRBJ2-7, with 9 bases that match TRBD1. The CDR3 is made up of 16 amino acids. Germline CDR1 is SGHVS and CDR2 is FQNEAQ. V trimming: 1 base; J trimming: 2 bases; junction bases outside the gene matches: 6. CDR3 nucleotide sequence: TGTGCCAGCAGCTTAGATTGGGGGACAGGGACCTACGAGCAGTACTTC. Its protein product is CASSLDWGTGTYEQYF. Full variable domain (rest looked up from reference TRBV7-8 and TRBJ2-7): GAGVSQSPRYKVAKRGQDVALRCDPISGHVSLFWYQQALGQGPEFLTYFQNEAQLDKSGLPSDRFFAERPEGSVSTLKIQRTQQEDSAVYLCASSLDWGTGTYEQYFGPGTRLTVT.

This sequence joins TRBV5-6 and TRBJ2-5; D possibly corresponds to TRBD1 (6 bases). This CDR3 region has 14 residues. V lost 2 bases, J lost 2 bases, and 10 bases lay in between. The germline gives CDR1 SGHDT, CDR2 YYEEEE. CDR3 sequence: CASSLQGGQETQYF. CDR3 sequence (DNA): TGTGCCAGCAGCTTACAGGGCGGACAAGAGACCCAGTACTTC.

The chain employs TRBV25-1 and TRBJ2-1; 8 bases are shared with TRBD1. The CDR3 contains 17 residues. Germline V gene data show CDR1 as MGHDK and CDR2 as SYGVNS. Trimming took 5 bases from V and 2 from J; bases not matched to a gene: 11. CDR3 DNA: TGTGCCAGCAGTCCAACGTTAGAACAGGGGGCCTACAATGAGCAGTTCTTC. Protein: CASSPTLEQGAYNEQFF.

The V and J genes are TRBV5-6 and TRBJ1-1; unclear D gene. V was cut by 4 bases and J by 1 base, with 11 bases left in between. The CDR3 spans 14 residues. Germline V gene data show CDR1 as SGHDT and CDR2 as YYEEEE. The CDR3 coding sequence is TGTGCCAGCAGCGAGCATTTTGCGAACACTGAAGCTTTCTTT. Translation gives CASSEHFANTEAFF.

On this clone: At one end, the junction sequence differs from germline, possibly due to a read error. The chain recombines TRBV28 with TRBJ2-7; tentative D call: TRBD2 (5 bases). The length of the CDR3 is 12 residues. Per germline, CDR1 MDHEN and CDR2 SYDVKM. The DNA of the CDR3 is TGTGCCAGCAGTTGGGTAACTCGGAGGAAGGAGTTC. Its translation is CASSWVTRRKEF. Full variable domain (outside the CDR3, taken from reference TRBV28 and TRBJ2-7): DVKVTQSSRYLVKRTGEKVFLECVQDMDHENMFWYRQDPGLGLRLIYFSYDVKMKEKGDIPEGYSVSREKKERFSLILESASTNQTSMYLCASSWVTRRKEFGPGTRLTVT.

The chain links TRBV6-6 to TRBJ2-7; 9 bases match TRBD1. From germline, CDR1 is MNHNY and CDR2 SVGAGI (reference sequence). V dropped 6 bases and J dropped 3; count of bases not matched to a gene: 6. The CDR3 covers 14 residues. CDR3: CASRGTGIGYEQYF. For the CDR3, the DNA is TGTGCCAGCAGAGGGACAGGGATCGGCTACGAGCAGTACTTC.

V gene TRBV27 combines with J gene TRBJ1-6, with D perhaps TRBD1 (5 bases). The CDR3 is 14 residues long. Trimming removed 2 bases at V and 6 bases at J, with 8 bases between. Germline V lookup: CDR1 MNHEY, CDR2 SMNVEV (reference sequence). The CDR3: CASSLEGVNSPLHF. The DNA of the CDR3 is TGTGCCAGCAGTTTAGAAGGGGTTAATTCACCCCTCCACTTT.

This sequence joins TRBV7-2 and TRBJ1-6; no clear D. This CDR3 comprises 13 residues. The V and J ends lost 2 bases and 7 bases respectively, with 6 bases between them. The germline gives CDR1 SGHTA, CDR2 FQGNSA. The CDR3 here is CASSLTENSPLHF. CDR3 DNA: TGTGCCAGCAGCTTAACGGAGAATTCACCCCTCCACTTT. Supplemented by reference TRBV7-2 and TRBJ1-6, the full variable domain reads GAGVSQSPSNKVTEKGKDVELRCDPISGHTALYWYRQSLGQGLEFLIYFQGNSAPDKSGLPSDRFSAERTGGSVSTLTIQRTQQEDSAVYLCASSLTENSPLHFGNGTRLTVT.

This rearrangement joins TRBV6-5 to TRBJ2-7, with D possibly TRBD1 on 5 matching bases. CDR1 and CDR2 (germline): MNHEY, SVGAGI. V lost 6 bases, J lost 2 bases, and 17 bases lay in between. The CDR3 runs 15 residues. CDR3 nucleotides: TGTGCCAGCAGAATCCAGGGCCTAGGTCCCTACGAGCAGTACTTC. The encoded protein is CASRIQGLGPYEQYF.

This clone was found once. The chain joins TRBV5-1 to TRBJ2-6; D may be TRBD1 (5 bases). Between the trimmed V and J ends, which lost 3 bases and 0 bases, there was a span of 7 bases. This CDR3 spans 15 amino acids. Germline values: CDR1 SGHRS, CDR2 YFSETQ. CDR3 sequence (DNA): TGCGCCAGCAGCTCAGGGCACTCTGGGGCCAACGTCCTGACTTTC. It specifies CASSSGHSGANVLTF. The whole variable domain, remainder taken from reference TRBV5-1 and TRBJ2-6, is KAGVTQTPRYLIKTRGQQVTLSCSPISGHRSVSWYQQTPGQGLQFLFEYFSETQRNKGNFPGRFSGRQFSNSRSEMNVSTLELGDSALYLCASSSGHSGANVLTFGAGSRLTVL.

This clone has just one count. The genes are TRBV7-9 and TRBJ2-2; 7 bases agree with TRBD1. The junction had 6 bases not matched to a gene; V was cut back by 1 base and J by 7 bases. The V gene's germline CDR1 is SEHNR and CDR2 FQNEAQ (reference sequence). This CDR3 is 15 amino acids long. This chain's CDR3 is CASSLGQGGYGELFF. CDR3 nucleotide sequence: TGTGCCAGCAGCTTAGGACAGGGCGGATACGGGGAGCTGTTTTTT.

The chain combines TRBV5-1 with TRBJ2-7; 7 bases agree with TRBD2. The CDR3 totals 12 residues. Germline V lookup: CDR1 SGHRS, CDR2 YFSETQ. The ends lost 3 bases at V and 6 bases at J; junction bases unmatched: 3. CDR3 in amino acids: CASSWEGGEQYF. The CDR3 DNA sequence: TGCGCCAGCAGCTGGGAGGGCGGCGAGCAGTACTTC. Full variable domain (outside the CDR3, taken from reference TRBV5-1 and TRBJ2-7): KAGVTQTPRYLIKTRGQQVTLSCSPISGHRSVSWYQQTPGQGLQFLFEYFSETQRNKGNFPGRFSGRQFSNSRSEMNVSTLELGDSALYLCASSWEGGEQYFGPGTRLTVT.

The J gene is TRBJ1-2, the V gene TRBV4-2, with a tentative D call TRBD1 (5 bases). The CDR3 sequence is 16 residues long. Trimming stripped 0 bases from V and 3 bases from J, with 14 bases between. The germline gives CDR1 LGHNA, CDR2 YNFKEQ. The CDR3 spells CASSQEIVRAYYGYTF. The DNA of the CDR3 is TGTGCCAGCAGCCAAGAGATAGTCAGGGCATACTATGGCTACACCTTC.

This rearrangement joins TRBV5-1 to TRBJ2-7, with D perhaps TRBD1 (6 bases). This CDR3 comprises 13 residues. CDR1 is SGHRS and CDR2 is YFSETQ in the germline V gene. The V end was cut by 4 bases, the J end by 1 base, with 9 bases between. The CDR3 here is CASSRDTSYEQYF. In DNA form, the CDR3 reads TGCGCCAGCAGCCGGGACACATCCTACGAGCAGTACTTC.

V and J are TRBV28 and TRBJ2-3; 7 nucleotides agree with TRBD1. This CDR3 has 17 amino acids. V was pared by 6 bases and J by 0 bases, with 12 bases of the junction left unmatched. Per the germline V gene, CDR1 is MDHEN and CDR2 is SYDVKM. The CDR3 reads CASRPSRGQRSTDTQYF. CDR3 nucleotides: TGTGCCAGCAGACCCTCAAGGGGACAGCGAAGCACAGATACGCAGTATTTT.

CDR3 DNA sequence: TGCGCCAGCAGCTTCGACAGAGCCTTCTATGGCTACACCTTC. Its translation is CASSFDRAFYGYTF. This chain joins TRBV5-1 and TRBJ1-2, with D tentatively TRBD1 (5 bases). The CDR3 totals 14 residues. With 2 bases removed from V and 4 bases from J, the gap between germline ends came to 12 bases. Germline V gene data show CDR1 as SGHRS and CDR2 as YFSETQ.

The chain employs TRBV28 and TRBJ2-7, with TRBD2 identical over 8 bases. V was pared by 6 bases and J by 3 bases, with 7 bases of the junction left unmatched. The CDR3 contains 14 residues. From germline, CDR1 is MDHEN and CDR2 SYDVKM. The CDR3 is CASRGGGSLYEQYF. DNA for the CDR3: TGTGCCAGCAGGGGCGGGGGGTCCCTCTACGAGCAGTACTTC.

This chain connects TRBV27 to TRBJ2-3; tentative D call: TRBD2 (5 bases). Trimming took 5 bases from V and 0 from J, leaving 9 bases between them. Germline values: CDR1 MNHEY, CDR2 SMNVEV (reference sequence). The CDR3 runs to 14 residues. CDR3 amino acids: CASSRSGSTDTQYF. The CDR3 DNA reads TGTGCCAGCAGTCGGTCGGGGAGCACAGATACGCAGTATTTT.

V gene TRBV7-3 combines with J gene TRBJ2-3; maybe TRBD2 (5 bases). Germline loops: CDR1 SGHTA, CDR2 FQGTGA. The CDR3 loop spans 15 amino acids. V dropped 5 bases and J dropped 5 bases, with 17 bases sitting between them. CDR3 protein: CASSVRTVRGDTQYF. CDR3 DNA: TGTGCCAGCAGCGTCCGGACCGTTCGGGGAGATACGCAGTATTTT.

The chain joins TRBV5-1 to TRBJ1-4; D is perhaps TRBD1 (6 bases). The CDR3 is 15 residues long. Germline CDR1 and CDR2: SGHRS and YFSETQ. The germline V and J ends were trimmed by 4 bases and 1 base, with 11 bases remaining between them. The CDR3 spells CASSNQGQTNEKLFF. The CDR3 nucleotides read TGCGCCAGCAGCAACCAGGGACAAACTAATGAAAAACTGTTTTTT.